A selection of T cell receptor beta chains follows, all from one sample in a study of monozygotic twins with inflammatory bowel disease. TCRdb reanalyzed the 5' RACE reads, giving one entry per CDR3 protein sequence and no DNA. In total, the table holds under 45,000 distinct CDR3 sequences. The sample was blood. The receptors were sampled from a human donor with ulcerative colitis or Crohn's disease, or a healthy co-twin of an affected twin (not recorded which). Each CDR3 is given with its conserved first and last residue. Each record gives: clone size, J gene, CDR3 length, V gene, CDR3 protein. Size is stated for part of the rows, as once, few or many counts, or as a class when the clone is expanded.

clone size: NA; J gene: TRBJ1-4; CDR3 length: 14; V gene: TRBV6-5; CDR3 protein: CASSYSGGDEKLFF
clone size: NA; J gene: TRBJ1-4; CDR3 length: 14; V gene: TRBV5-1; CDR3 protein: CASSSTGVNEKLFF
clone size: NA; J gene: TRBJ2-2; CDR3 length: 13; V gene: TRBV5-1; CDR3 protein: CASSFLNIGELFF
clone size: NA; J gene: TRBJ2-7; CDR3 length: 15; V gene: TRBV20-1; CDR3 protein: CSARAIAGGLREQYF
clone size: NA; J gene: TRBJ1-4; CDR3 length: 15; V gene: TRBV28; CDR3 protein: CASSLTTATNEKLFF
clone size: NA; J gene: TRBJ2-2; CDR3 length: 13; V gene: TRBV7-9; CDR3 protein: CASSQQNTGELFF
clone size: NA; J gene: TRBJ2-5; CDR3 length: 15; V gene: TRBV20-1; CDR3 protein: CSARPPSGNWETQYF
clone size: NA; J gene: TRBJ2-2; CDR3 length: 16; V gene: TRBV5-1; CDR3 protein: CASSSTGKPSTGELFF
clone size: NA; J gene: TRBJ2-1; CDR3 length: 17; V gene: TRBV3-1; CDR3 protein: CASSPMYRTSGHQEQFF
clone size: NA; J gene: TRBJ2-4; CDR3 length: 13; V gene: TRBV7-2; CDR3 protein: CASSLKGSNMQYF
clone size: NA; J gene: TRBJ1-4; CDR3 length: 16; V gene: TRBV27; CDR3 protein: CASSYREGKTNEKLFF
clone size: NA; J gene: TRBJ2-7; CDR3 length: 14; V gene: TRBV3-1; CDR3 protein: CASSQRDSRYEQYF
clone size: NA; J gene: TRBJ1-2; CDR3 length: 13; V gene: TRBV6-2/TRBV6-3; CDR3 protein: CASIKQGIDGYTF
clone size: NA; J gene: TRBJ1-1; CDR3 length: 15; V gene: TRBV20-1; CDR3 protein: CSATGTGNMNTEAFF
clone size: NA; J gene: TRBJ1-5; CDR3 length: 15; V gene: TRBV6-1; CDR3 protein: CASALQGRGNQPQHF
clone size: NA; J gene: TRBJ1-2; CDR3 length: 17; V gene: TRBV12-3/TRBV12-4; CDR3 protein: CASSFWGTGKLLDGYTF
clone size: NA; J gene: TRBJ2-5; CDR3 length: 15; V gene: TRBV11-3; CDR3 protein: CASSLGGGDKETQYF
clone size: NA; J gene: TRBJ2-3; CDR3 length: 15; V gene: TRBV10-3; CDR3 protein: CATSLAPDRTDTQYF
clone size: NA; J gene: TRBJ2-3; CDR3 length: 15; V gene: TRBV4-1; CDR3 protein: CASSQGQGAPDTQYF
clone size: medium-sized; J gene: TRBJ2-7; CDR3 length: 15; V gene: TRBV20-1; CDR3 protein: CSANRLDLSTYEQYF